This is a list of T cell receptor beta chains from one sample in a study of blood T cells in healthy people across ages. TCRdb reprocessed the 5' RACE reads with MiXCR, giving one entry per CDR3 protein. The profile shows roughly 800,000 distinct CDR3 sequences, 58% of them singletons. Input material: blood. The receptors derive from a man aged 25 to 40 in good health. The CDR3 runs from the conserved cysteine through the conserved F or W. The order of the fields is D gene, V gene, clone size, J gene, CDR3 DNA, CDR3 protein. A D gene is named only where the DNA matches it firmly. The listing skips clone size in some rows; elsewhere it reads once, few, many or a size class.

NA	TRBV20-1	few	TRBJ2-7	TGCAGTGCAGATCGGGACTCCTCGTCGGGTTACGAGCAGTACTTC	CSADRDSSSGYEQYF
TRBD2	TRBV30	NA	TRBJ2-1	TGTGCCTGGAGGCCCGGGGTAGCGGGATACAATGAGCAGTTCTTC	CAWRPGVAGYNEQFF
NA	TRBV24-1	NA	TRBJ2-3	TGTGCCACCAGTGGAACAGGGTTCCCAGATACGCAGTATTTT	CATSGTGFPDTQYF
NA	TRBV15	few	TRBJ2-3	TGTGCCACCAGCAGAGTTCCTAGCGACATCACAGATACGCAGTATTTT	CATSRVPSDITDTQYF
TRBD2	TRBV29-1	many	TRBJ2-7	TGCAGCGCCGCCGGGACTAGCGGGGACGAGCAGTACTTC	CSAAGTSGDEQYF
TRBD1	TRBV7-2	NA	TRBJ2-5	TGTGCCAGCAGCACAAGACAGGGGGGTACGGAGACCCAGTACTTC	CASSTRQGGTETQYF
NA	TRBV28	NA	TRBJ1-2	TGTGCCAGCAGTTCGACAGTTATGGTTAACTATGGCTACACCTTC	CASSSTVMVNYGYTF
NA	TRBV6-5	NA	TRBJ1-1	TGTGCCAGCAGCTTAAGTGGGCCAGGGTGGGGATACACTGAAGCTTTCTTT	CASSLSGPGWGYTEAFF
NA	TRBV5-4	NA	TRBJ1-4	TGTGCCAGCAGCAGACAGGTTGGAGATGAAAAACTGTTTTTT	CASSRQVGDEKLFF
TRBD1	TRBV12-3/TRBV12-4	NA	TRBJ2-1	TGTGCCAGCAGCCTTGGGACAGGGCACGAGCAGTTCTTC	CASSLGTGHEQFF
TRBD1	TRBV15	NA	TRBJ2-7	TGTGCCACCAGCAGGGTATCCGGGACAGGGGGTGAGCAGTACTTC	CATSRVSGTGGEQYF
NA	TRBV7-9	NA	TRBJ1-2	TGTGCCCTCTCCAATGGCTATGGCTACACCTTC	CALSNGYGYTF
NA	TRBV7-2	NA	TRBJ2-3	TGTGCCAGCAGCGCAGTGGGGAGAACCCACGGGGGAAATACGCAGTATTTT	CASSAVGRTHGGNTQYF
NA	TRBV9	NA	TRBJ1-4	TGTGCCAGCAGCACGGGGGGGATAAGTGAAAAACTGTTTTTT	CASSTGGISEKLFF
NA	TRBV29-1	NA	TRBJ2-1	TGCAGCGTTAGGGCTAGCGCTAGCTCCTACAATGAGCAGTTCTTC	CSVRASASSYNEQFF
NA	TRBV27	NA	TRBJ2-3	TGTGCCAGCTTACACGGAGCCACAGATACGCAGTATTTT	CASLHGATDTQYF
NA	TRBV6-6	NA	TRBJ2-1	TGTGCCAGCACGGGAGAATTATACAATGAGCAGTTCTTC	CASTGELYNEQFF
TRBD1	TRBV6-2/TRBV6-3	NA	TRBJ2-7	TGTGCCAGCAGTTCGTACGGGACAGGGGGCGACGAGCAGTACTTC	CASSSYGTGGDEQYF
NA	TRBV10-3	NA	TRBJ2-3	TGTGCCGTCAGCCCCTCCCCAGATACGCAGTATTTT	CAVSPSPDTQYF
NA	TRBV29-1	NA	TRBJ1-2	TGCAGCGCACTTAACACCGACTTACGTGGCTACACCTTC	CSALNTDLRGYTF
TRBD2	TRBV20-1	NA	TRBJ2-5	TGCAGTGCTAGAGCGCCACGACTAGCTGGATTGCGGTACCAAGAGACCCAGTACTTC	CSARAPRLAGLRYQETQYF
NA	TRBV10-3	few	TRBJ2-5	TGTGCCATCAGTATACCGGGGCCCCAAGAGACCCAGTACTTC	CAISIPGPQETQYF
NA	TRBV7-9	NA	TRBJ1-1	TGTGCCAGCAGCTTAGTGGCGATGGGCACTGAAGCTTTCTTT	CASSLVAMGTEAFF
TRBD2	TRBV24-1	NA	TRBJ2-2	TGTGCCACCAGTGATGGGGGTAGCGGGACAACCGGGGAGCTGTTTTTT	CATSDGGSGTTGELFF
NA	TRBV7-9	few	TRBJ2-3	TGTGCCAGCAGCCCCCGGGATCTCACAGATACGCAGTATTTT	CASSPRDLTDTQYF
NA	TRBV4-3	NA	TRBJ2-3	TGCGCCAGCAGCCAGGAAGGAACTAGCACAGATACGCAGTATTTT	CASSQEGTSTDTQYF